This T cell receptor beta chain is from a study of blood T cell repertoires in COVID-19 (dated by TCRdb to the early 2020s). About the investigation overall: Samples from collaborators originated in the United States, Italy and Spain and spanned both the acute and convalescent phases of COVID-19. The material from the prospective study consisted of cDNA or gDNA derived from T cells, B-cell-depleted T cells, or PBMCs. Deeply sampled blood TCRbeta repertoires from subjects exposed to, actively infected with, or recovered from COVID-19 were included in the dataset. A freely available public database, intended as a resource for researchers studying the immune response to SARS-CoV-2, is where the repertoires were released. The samples were drawn from the first 160 participants of the ongoing ImmuneRACE study and from more than 1,000 subjects provided by 6 global collaborators. Sample metadata almost always included a de-identified subject ID, COVID-19 status, age in years and sex. Where available, HLA class I and class II types were taken from metadata supplied by the sample provider and were not determined by assay-based typing.

Study-level results and caveats: Clinical and demographic metadata were provided uncurated, with the amount varying by source and participant.

One collaborating source in Seattle enrolled patients during active infection and followed them longitudinally through the course of disease. Each collaborating institution followed its own protocols to collect whole blood in K2EDTA tubes. For TCRbeta analysis, collaborator samples were shipped as frozen whole blood, as isolated PBMCs, or as DNA extracted from either sample type. With regard to this clone: Its antigen is currently not known. No much larger clone is present one base from it, and per-base qualities are unavailable.

TCRbeta CDR3 regions were amplified from genomic DNA by means of the immunoSEQ Assay, a bias-controlled multiplex PCR. Concerning the study's data processing: Nucleated cell counts per sample were estimated from amplification of reference gene primers within the assay. To quantify the absolute abundance of each unique TCRbeta CDR3 rearrangement, sequence reads were collapsed and filtered. Productive Simpson clonality was computed per sample as the square root of Simpson's diversity index over productive rearrangements. The table was pulled from immuneACCESS by TCRdb, which kept in-frame rearrangements only. Such tables lose some clones; where checked, under half of the loss comes from unresolved V genes, and the rest has no known cause. That table furnishes V, J and clone size, whereas the DNA furnished D and trimming. Recorded for this sample are a few hundred thousand clones; around 89% of them occurred a single time. The ten largest make up 1.6% of the sample.

Sequenced sample: peripheral blood. The receptor comes from a woman in her 30s with COVID-19, enrolled during active disease.

The CDR3 here reads CATKAGQGLKGELFF. The DNA is TGTGCCACTAAAGCGGGACAGGGTTTGAAGGGGGAGCTGTTTTTT. This chain is built from TRBV10-3 and TRBJ2-2; 9 bases in the junction line up with TRBD1. V has 10 bases trimmed and J has 8 bases trimmed; junction bases matching no gene number 14. The CDR3 measures 15 amino acids from cysteine to phenylalanine. The only DNA kept is the CDR3, 45 bases in frame from the first base. The germline V gene specifies ENHRY as CDR1 and SYGVKD as CDR2.